This TCR beta chain stems from a study of cytomegalovirus exposure and HLA in healthy donors. Study-level findings and limits: It was reported that the classifier diagnosed cytomegalovirus status with high specificity and sensitivity in both the original and validation cohorts. In a later analysis, CMV-associated beta chains were mostly HLA-associated, it appeared. Most TCR beta V segments were productive about 87% or about 30% of the time in an earlier analysis.

This CDR3 spans 15 amino acids. CDR1 SGHRS and CDR2 YFSETQ come from the germline V gene. V lost 0 bases to trimming and J lost 0 bases, with 7 bases between them. Amplification used 60 Vbeta primers and 13 Jbeta primers. Source study methods: There were 70 million to 95 million unique TCR beta chains by a later count, and around 10 million of them were shared. Clones were sequenced by immunoSEQ multiplex PCR, and TCRdb holds only the in-frame ones, with some missing. That table is the source of V, J and clone size, and D and trimming were worked out from the DNA. The sample contains around 35,000 clones, around two thirds of which appear only once. This clone has only one observation. Its antigen is unknown.

This receptor was obtained from a man aged 25 to 40 in good health and CMV-seronegative. The sample comprised PBMCs. The chain has TRBV5-1 and TRBJ1-3, with a weak D call TRBD1 (5 bases). The CDR3 sequence is CASSLEGYSGNTIYF. The CDR3 DNA reads as TGCGCCAGCAGCTTGGAGGGGTACTCTGGAAACACCATATATTTT. Variable domain in full (rest from reference TRBV5-1 and TRBJ1-3): KAGVTQTPRYLIKTRGQQVTLSCSPISGHRSVSWYQQTPGQGLQFLFEYFSETQRNKGNFPGRFSGRQFSNSRSEMNVSTLELGDSALYLCASSLEGYSGNTIYFGEGSWLTVV.